This T cell receptor beta chain was obtained from a study of blood T cell repertoires in COVID-19. Overall study context: Acute and convalescent COVID-19 samples came from the United States, Italy and Spain. From T cells, B-cell-depleted T cells, or PBMCs came the material, which was cDNA or gDNA.

Enrollees, roughly 18 to 90 years old, lived in 24 US areas. Cohort assignment relied on participant-reported clinical history. Libraries were prepared by immunoSEQ multiplex PCR; TCRdb keeps only in-frame clonotypes and omits some of them. This sample has a few hundred thousand clones; 70% to 90% occur once, and the top ten carry 1.2%. The sample taken for sequencing was PBMCs or T cells enriched from blood (not recorded which). The source is a man aged 25 to 45 who had recovered from COVID-19.

CDR3 loop: CASSIGYGVNEQFF. CDR3 sequence (DNA): TGTGCCAGTAGTATTGGCTACGGGGTCAATGAGCAGTTCTTC. The chain is built from TRBV19 and TRBJ2-1; D may be TRBD2 (5 bases). Between the trimmed V and J ends, which lost 3 bases and 6 bases, there was a span of 12 bases. Germline values: CDR1 LNHDA, CDR2 SQIVND (reference sequence). This CDR3 is built from 14 residues.